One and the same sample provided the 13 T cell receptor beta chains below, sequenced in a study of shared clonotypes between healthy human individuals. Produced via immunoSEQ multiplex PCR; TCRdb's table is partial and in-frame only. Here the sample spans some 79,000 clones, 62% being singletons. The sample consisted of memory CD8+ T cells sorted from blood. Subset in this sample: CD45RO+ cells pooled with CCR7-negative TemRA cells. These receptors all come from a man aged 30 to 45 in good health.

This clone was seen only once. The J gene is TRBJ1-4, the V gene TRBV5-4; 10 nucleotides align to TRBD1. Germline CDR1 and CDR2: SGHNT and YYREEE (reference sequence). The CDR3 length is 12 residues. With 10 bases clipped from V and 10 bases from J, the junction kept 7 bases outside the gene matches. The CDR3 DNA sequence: TGTGCCGGCGGGACAGGGGAGGGAAAACTGTTTTTT. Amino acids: CAGGTGEGKLFF.

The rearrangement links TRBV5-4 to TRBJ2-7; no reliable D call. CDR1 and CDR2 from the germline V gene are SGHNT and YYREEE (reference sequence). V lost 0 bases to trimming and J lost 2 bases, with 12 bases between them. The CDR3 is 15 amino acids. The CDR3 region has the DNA TGTGCCAGCAGCTTGGGTTTCGCAAACCCCTACGAGCAGTACTTC. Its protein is CASSLGFANPYEQYF.

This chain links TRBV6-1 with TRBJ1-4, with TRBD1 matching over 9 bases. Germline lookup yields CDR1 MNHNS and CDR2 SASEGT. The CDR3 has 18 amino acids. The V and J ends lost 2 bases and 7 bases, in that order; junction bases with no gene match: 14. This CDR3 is CASSESKGQGYVGEKLFF. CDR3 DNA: TGTGCCAGCAGTGAATCTAAGGGACAGGGATACGTCGGTGAAAAACTGTTTTTT.

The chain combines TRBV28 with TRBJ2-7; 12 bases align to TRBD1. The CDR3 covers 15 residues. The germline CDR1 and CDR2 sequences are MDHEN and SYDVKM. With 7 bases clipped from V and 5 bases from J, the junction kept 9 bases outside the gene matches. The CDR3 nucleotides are TGTGCCAGCAACACCGGGACAGGGGGCGAGGACGAGCAGTACTTC. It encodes CASNTGTGGEDEQYF.

The CDR3: CASSDQEGSDTQYF. CDR3 sequence (DNA): TGTGCCAGCAGTGATCAGGAAGGTTCGGATACGCAGTATTTT. V gene TRBV6-4 combines with J gene TRBJ2-3, with D unresolved. Germline CDR1 is MRHNA and CDR2 is SNTAGT. Trimming removed 3 bases from V and 6 bases from J, with 13 bases in between. CDR3 size: 14 residues.

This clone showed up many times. CDR3 bases: TGTGCCAGCAGTGAACTAGCGGACACCGGGGAGCTGTTTTTT. It specifies CASSELADTGELFF. The chain uses TRBV6-1 and TRBJ2-2; TRBD2 agrees at 7 bases. J gave up 3 bases and V 2 bases, and 0 bases lay outside the gene matches. The CDR3 extends over 14 amino acids. Germline V gives CDR1 MNHNS, CDR2 SASEGT.

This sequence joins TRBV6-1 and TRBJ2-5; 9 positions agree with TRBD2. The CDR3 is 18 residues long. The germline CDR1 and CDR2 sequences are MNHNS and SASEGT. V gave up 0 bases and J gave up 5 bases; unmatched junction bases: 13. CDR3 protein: CASSEALGLAGGEETQYF. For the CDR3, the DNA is TGTGCCAGCAGTGAAGCCCTGGGACTAGCCGGGGGTGAGGAGACCCAGTACTTC.

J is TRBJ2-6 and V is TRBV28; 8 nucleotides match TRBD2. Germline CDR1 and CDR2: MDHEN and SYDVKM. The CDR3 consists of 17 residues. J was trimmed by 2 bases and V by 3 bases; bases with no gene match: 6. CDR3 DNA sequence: TGTGCCAGCAGTTTCAGCGGGAGATTGGCTGGGGCCAACGTCCTGACTTTC. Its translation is CASSFSGRLAGANVLTF.

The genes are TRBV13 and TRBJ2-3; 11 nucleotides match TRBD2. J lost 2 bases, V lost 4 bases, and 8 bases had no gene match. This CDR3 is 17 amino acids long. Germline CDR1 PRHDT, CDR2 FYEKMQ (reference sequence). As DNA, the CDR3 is TGTGCCAGCAGCTCCCTCTTAGCGGGGGGGAACACAGATACGCAGTATTTT. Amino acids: CASSSLLAGGNTDTQYF.

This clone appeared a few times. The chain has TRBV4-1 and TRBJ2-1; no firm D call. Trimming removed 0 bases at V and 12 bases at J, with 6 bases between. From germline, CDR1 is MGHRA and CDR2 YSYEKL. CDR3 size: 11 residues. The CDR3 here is CASSQDLRQFF. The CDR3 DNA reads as TGCGCCAGCAGCCAAGACCTACGGCAGTTCTTC.

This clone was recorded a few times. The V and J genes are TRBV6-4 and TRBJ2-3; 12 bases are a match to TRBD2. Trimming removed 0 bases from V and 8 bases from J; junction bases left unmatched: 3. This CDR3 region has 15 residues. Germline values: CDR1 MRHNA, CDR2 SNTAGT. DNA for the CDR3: TGTGCCAGCAGTGACTCGACTAGCGGGAGTAGTACGCAGTATTTT. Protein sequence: CASSDSTSGSSTQYF.

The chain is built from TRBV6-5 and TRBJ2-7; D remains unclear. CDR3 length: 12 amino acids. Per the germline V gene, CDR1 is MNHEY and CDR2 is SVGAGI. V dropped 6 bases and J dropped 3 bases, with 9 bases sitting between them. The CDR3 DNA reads TGTGCCAGCAGCCCGGACGTCTACGAGCAGTACTTC. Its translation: CASSPDVYEQYF.

The CDR3 spells CASSLELPGETQYF. CDR3 in DNA: TGTGCCAGCAGCTTGGAACTTCCGGGAGAGACCCAGTACTTC. The chain combines TRBV5-4 with TRBJ2-5; the D is unclear. Trimming removed 0 bases from V and 4 bases from J, with 10 bases in between. The CDR3 length is 14 residues. Germline lookup yields CDR1 SGHNT and CDR2 YYREEE (reference sequence).